The clone carrying this TCR beta chain was counted many times. Indicated time point: pre-sensitization, week 0. Treatment noted: therapeutic diphenylcyclopropenone sensitization with weekly scalp DPC. Those who donated were patients with alopecia, 18 to 70 years of age, and suitable for DPC. The V end lost 0 bases, the J end lost 2 bases, and 8 bases lay between the germline ends. CDR1 is SGDLS and CDR2 is YYNGEE in the germline V gene. CDR3 size: 15 residues. The sample comes from a study of human T cells and chemical hapten exposure. Study summary: 2% DPC applied to a 2 cm by 2 cm arm area sensitized donors.

In the library, unique molecular identifiers were attached to individual cDNA molecules. TCRdb passed the RACE reads through MiXCR, listing each CDR3 protein once. The sample carries about 350,000 distinct CDR3 sequences, roughly 6% recorded once. This specimen was whole blood, taken in connection with sensitization to the hapten diphenylcyclopropenone (DPC). This TCR was sampled from a woman between 18 and 30 years old with alopecia areata. Some clones in this sample may be carry-over from other donors' samples. The J gene is TRBJ2-2, the V gene TRBV9, with D maybe TRBD2 (6 bases). The chain's CDR3 is CASSVGGTNTGELFF. The DNA for the CDR3 is TGTGCCAGCAGCGTAGGTGGGACTAACACCGGGGAGCTGTTTTTT.